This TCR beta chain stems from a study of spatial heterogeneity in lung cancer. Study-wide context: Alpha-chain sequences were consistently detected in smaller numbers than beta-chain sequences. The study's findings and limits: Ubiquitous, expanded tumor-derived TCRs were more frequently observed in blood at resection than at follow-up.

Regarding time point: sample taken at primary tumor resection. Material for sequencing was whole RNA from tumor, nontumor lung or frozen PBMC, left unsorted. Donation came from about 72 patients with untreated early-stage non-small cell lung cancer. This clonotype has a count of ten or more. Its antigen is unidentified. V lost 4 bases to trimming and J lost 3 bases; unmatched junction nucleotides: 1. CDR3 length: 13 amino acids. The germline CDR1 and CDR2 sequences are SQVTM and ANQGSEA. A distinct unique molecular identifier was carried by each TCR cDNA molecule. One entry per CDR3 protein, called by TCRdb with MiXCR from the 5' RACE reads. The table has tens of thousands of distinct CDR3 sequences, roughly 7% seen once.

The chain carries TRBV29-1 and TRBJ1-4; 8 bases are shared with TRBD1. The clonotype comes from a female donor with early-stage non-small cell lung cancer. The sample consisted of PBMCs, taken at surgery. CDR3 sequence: CSVVTGANEKLFF. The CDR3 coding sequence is TGCAGCGTTGTGACAGGGGCTAATGAAAAACTGTTTTTT.